The 31 T cell receptor beta chains reported below all come from one sample, sequenced in a study of shared clonotypes between healthy human individuals. Here immunoSEQ multiplex PCR was the method, and the copy in TCRdb shows in-frame clones only, minus some. This sample has some 530,000 clones, with 70% to 80% found just once. Sequencing was performed on PBMCs. Receptors were obtained from a woman aged 40-49 years in good health. Some clones in this sample may be carry-over from other donors' samples.

CDR3 in amino acids: CASSSVGAEYEQFF. CDR3 coding DNA: TGTGCCAGCAGCTCCGTAGGGGCCGAATATGAGCAGTTCTTC. The chain recombines TRBV11-2 with TRBJ2-1; tentatively, D is TRBD1 (5 bases). V was clipped by 4 bases and J by 8 bases, with 15 bases between them. The CDR3 spans 14 residues. Looked up from germline, CDR1 is SGHAT and CDR2 is FQNNGV.

This clone occurred a few times. Other DNA sequences in the same sample also yield this CDR3. This chain uses TRBV7-9 with TRBJ1-1, with a possible D match to TRBD1 (5 bases). V was pared by 3 bases and J by 2 bases, with 7 bases between. The CDR3 runs 13 residues. Germline lookup yields CDR1 SEHNR and CDR2 FQNEAQ (reference sequence). The chain's CDR3 is CASSLTVNTEAFF. The CDR3 region has the DNA TGTGCCAGCAGCTTGACAGTAAACACTGAAGCTTTCTTT.

V usage is TRBV6-1 and J usage is TRBJ1-2; no firm D call. Trimming took off 5 bases at V and 8 bases at J, with 15 bases between the two ends. The CDR3 runs to 13 residues. Germline V gene lookup returns CDR1 MNHNS and CDR2 SASEGT. CDR3 region: CASSSREDRGYTF. CDR3 DNA sequence: TGTGCCAGCAGTAGTAGGGAGGATCGAGGCTACACCTTC.

The chain combines TRBV9 with TRBJ2-1, with TRBD1 matching over 9 bases. Looked up from germline, CDR1 is SGDLS and CDR2 is YYNGEE. The CDR3 extends over 15 amino acids. J lost 8 bases, V lost 0 bases, and 6 bases had no gene match. CDR3 region: CASSVDGQGYYEQFF. CDR3 coding DNA: TGTGCCAGCAGCGTAGATGGACAGGGGTACTATGAGCAGTTCTTC.

Concerning this clone itself: A much larger clonotype is one base distant, so this may be a read error. The genes are TRBV14 and TRBJ2-7; D ambiguous. Per the germline V gene, CDR1 is SGHDN and CDR2 is FVKESK. The CDR3 consists of 17 residues. CDR3 DNA: TGTGCCAACAGCCAAGATCTTGGGCCCTACCTTCCGTACGAGCAGTACTTC. Translated: CANSQDLGPYLPYEQYF. The full variable domain, in which reference TRBV14 and TRBJ2-7 provide the parts outside the CDR3, is EAGVTQFPSHSVIEKGQTVTLRCDPISGHDNLYWYRRVMGKEIKFLLHFVKESKQDESGMPNNRFLAERTGGTYSTLKVQPAELEDSGVYFCANSQDLGPYLPYEQYFGPGTRLTVT.

V usage is TRBV28 and J usage is TRBJ1-1; D remains ambiguous. The CDR3 covers 14 residues. CDR1 and CDR2 (germline): MDHEN, SYDVKM. Between the trimmed V and J ends, which lost 3 bases and 5 bases, there was a span of 13 bases. The chain's CDR3 is CASSFQGTGTEAFF. As DNA, the CDR3 is TGTGCCAGCAGTTTTCAAGGAACCGGGACTGAAGCTTTCTTT.

This CDR3 reads CASSPIELGSGNTIYF. The CDR3 bases are TGTGCCAGCTCACCGATCGAGTTGGGATCCGGAAACACCATATATTTT. The rearrangement uses TRBV18 and TRBJ1-3; no clear D. The CDR3 is 16 residues long. Trimming shortened V by 3 bases and J by 4 bases, and 16 bases separated the two germline ends. CDR1 and CDR2 from the germline V gene are KGHSH and LQKENI.

The CDR3 spells CAISEPSETQYF. The CDR3 region has the DNA TGTGCCATCAGTGAGCCGTCAGAGACCCAGTACTTC. The chain is built from TRBV10-3 and TRBJ2-5; no clear D. This CDR3 is built from 12 residues. Germline CDR1 and CDR2: ENHRY and SYGVKD. V lost 2 bases and J lost 4, with 5 bases in between.

There are a few counts of this clone. The V and J genes are TRBV5-1 and TRBJ1-4; D may be TRBD1 (5 bases). V lost 3 bases and J 8 bases, leaving 5 bases between the germline ends. This CDR3 spans 11 amino acids. The germline V gene encodes CDR1 SGHRS and CDR2 YFSETQ. The CDR3, as DNA: TGCGCCAGCAGCTGGGGGGAAAAACTGTTTTTT. As protein: CASSWGEKLFF.

The rearrangement links TRBV7-9 to TRBJ2-3; possible D gene TRBD2, 5 bases. V was trimmed by 5 bases and J by 4 bases, leaving 16 bases between them. Per germline, CDR1 SEHNR and CDR2 FQNEAQ (reference sequence). The CDR3 loop spans 15 amino acids. The CDR3, as DNA: TGTGCCAGCAGCCGGGTCGTGGCGGGCCCAGATACGCAGTATTTT. The encoded protein is CASSRVVAGPDTQYF.

The V call is TRBV11-2, the J call TRBJ2-3, with 7 bases fitting TRBD2. From germline, CDR1 is SGHAT and CDR2 FQNNGV. The CDR3 is 14 residues long. Unmatched junction bases numbered 1, after V lost 3 bases and J lost 1 base. CDR3 loop: CASSLGGGTDTQYF. CDR3 in DNA: TGTGCCAGCAGCTTGGGGGGGGGCACAGATACGCAGTATTTT.

This clone was seen a few times. This CDR3 is CASSFSGDTEAFF. In DNA form, the CDR3 reads TGTGCCAGCAGCTTTTCGGGGGATACTGAAGCTTTCTTT. This chain joins TRBV5-4 and TRBJ1-1, with a possible D match to TRBD1 (5 bases). The germline V gene encodes CDR1 SGHNT and CDR2 YYREEE (reference sequence). The V end was cut by 2 bases, the J end by 5 bases, with 10 bases between. This CDR3 is built from 13 residues.

Regarding this clone: Other DNA sequences in the sample encode the same CDR3. CDR3 sequence (DNA): TGTGCCAGCAGCTTGGGGGCTCGACAAGAGACCCAGTACTTC. Translated: CASSLGARQETQYF. The J gene is TRBJ2-5, the V gene TRBV5-5; D call uncertain. The CDR3 runs to 14 residues. Germline V gene lookup returns CDR1 SGHKS and CDR2 YYEKEE (reference sequence). Trimming stripped 0 bases from V and 2 bases from J, with 8 bases between. Full variable domain (rest looked up from reference TRBV5-5 and TRBJ2-5): DAGVTQSPTHLIKTRGQQVTLRCSPISGHKSVSWYQQVLGQGPQFIFQYYEKEERGRGNFPDRFSARQFPNYSSELNVNALLLGDSALYLCASSLGARQETQYFGPGTRLLVL.

The chain is built from TRBV7-6 and TRBJ2-3; D unclear. CDR1 and CDR2 (germline): SGHVS, FNYEAQ. V was trimmed by 1 base and J by 2 bases, leaving 16 bases between them. This CDR3 has 17 residues. The CDR3 spells CASSLGGRRFFTDTQYF. The CDR3 nucleotides are TGTGCCAGCAGCTTAGGAGGCAGGAGATTCTTCACAGATACGCAGTATTTT.

The J gene is TRBJ2-7, the V gene TRBV4-1; 8 bases agree with TRBD2. This CDR3 has 16 residues. Losses at the gene ends were 4 bases for V and 0 bases for J; bases not matched to a gene: 8. Germline-derived CDR1 and CDR2 are MGHRA and YSYEKL. The CDR3 sequence: CASSRGGGRYSYEQYF. CDR3 sequence (DNA): TGCGCCAGCAGCCGGGGTGGCGGGAGGTACTCCTACGAGCAGTACTTC.

This clone was counted a single time. The gene calls are TRBV6-6 and TRBJ1-3, with D possibly TRBD1 on 5 matching bases. CDR3 length: 15 amino acids. V lost 2 bases to trimming and J lost 1 base, with 9 bases between them. Germline V lookup: CDR1 MNHNY, CDR2 SVGAGI (reference sequence). CDR3 in amino acids: CASSYGGYSGNTIYF. For the CDR3, the DNA is TGTGCCAGCAGTTACGGGGGGTATTCTGGAAACACCATATATTTT.

V and J are TRBV19 and TRBJ2-1; TRBD2 matches at 9 bases. Germline CDR1 reads LNHDA; CDR2 reads SQIVND (reference sequence). V dropped 5 bases and J dropped 1; count of bases not matched to a gene: 3. This CDR3 is built from 15 residues. Here the CDR3 DNA reads TGTGCCAGTAGTCGGGCGGGAGGGTCCTACAATGAGCAGTTCTTC. Protein product: CASSRAGGSYNEQFF.

The chain recombines TRBV10-3 with TRBJ1-1, with unresolved D. There are 14 residues in the CDR3. With 4 bases removed from V and 6 bases from J, the gap between germline ends came to 15 bases. Germline lookup yields CDR1 ENHRY and CDR2 SYGVKD. The CDR3 coding sequence is TGTGCCATCAGTGTTGACGCGGCGCGGGCTGAAGCTTTCTTT. Translated, it gives CAISVDAARAEAFF.

Written as DNA, the CDR3 is TGTGCCAGCAGCTTAGGCCTAAGGGCAGTACAAGAGACCCAGTACTTC. It translates to CASSLGLRAVQETQYF. The chain links TRBV13 to TRBJ2-5; no clear D. The CDR3 is 16 residues long. The germline V gene has CDR1 PRHDT and CDR2 FYEKMQ (reference sequence). V lost 0 bases to trimming and J lost 2 bases, with 13 bases between them.

The chain uses TRBV6-1 and TRBJ2-7, with TRBD2 as a possible D gene (6 bases). The ends were cut back, 4 bases at V and 4 bases at J, with 11 bases in the middle. Germline CDR1 MNHNS, CDR2 SASEGT. The CDR3 spans 13 residues. CDR3: CASSGRGGYEQYF. In DNA, the CDR3 is TGTGCCAGCAGTGGGCGGGGCGGTTACGAGCAGTACTTC.

The table lists this clone with a few counts. The chain couples TRBV6-1 to TRBJ2-1; D may be TRBD1 (5 bases). The germline gives CDR1 MNHNS, CDR2 SASEGT. The CDR3 totals 13 residues. V was pared by 0 bases and J by 7 bases, with 7 bases between. The CDR3 is CASSEARENEQFF. CDR3 in DNA: TGTGCCAGCAGTGAAGCCAGGGAAAATGAGCAGTTCTTC.

The rearrangement joins TRBV4-1 to TRBJ2-1; 7 nucleotides match TRBD2. Germline V gene data show CDR1 as MGHRA and CDR2 as YSYEKL. The CDR3 sequence is 15 residues long. J lost 2 bases, V lost 4 bases, and 5 bases had no gene match. In DNA, the CDR3 is TGCGCCAGCAGCCTCCGGGGGGACGCCTACAATGAGCAGTTCTTC. This sequence encodes CASSLRGDAYNEQFF.

This chain uses TRBV27 with TRBJ2-7; TRBD1 might be the D (6 bases). Trimming removed 5 bases from V and 0 bases from J, with 17 bases in between. Germline CDR1 is MNHEY and CDR2 is SMNVEV (reference sequence). The CDR3 has 16 amino acids. The CDR3 nucleotides are TGTGCCAGCAGTCGATCTGGGACAACGAGCTCCTACGAGCAGTACTTC. As protein: CASSRSGTTSSYEQYF.

CDR3 sequence reads: CASSVSPDTQYF. The CDR3 DNA reads as TGTGCCAGCAGCGTAAGTCCAGATACGCAGTATTTT. The V gene is TRBV9, the J gene TRBJ2-3; D is undetermined. The CDR3 is made up of 12 amino acids. Trimming took 1 base from V and 4 from J, leaving 4 bases between them. CDR1 and CDR2 (germline): SGDLS, YYNGEE.

The chain joins TRBV29-1 to TRBJ1-5, with unresolved D. This CDR3 contains 13 residues. The V gene lost 4 bases and the J gene lost 6 bases, with 13 bases spanning the gap. Germline V gives CDR1 SQVTM, CDR2 ANQGSEA. This CDR3 reads CSVVEGRSQPQHF. The CDR3 DNA is TGCAGCGTTGTTGAGGGAAGGAGTCAGCCCCAGCATTTT.

The rearrangement links TRBV5-1 to TRBJ1-1; 7 bases fit TRBD1. Per the germline V gene, CDR1 is SGHRS and CDR2 is YFSETQ. The ends lost 2 bases at V and 3 bases at J; junction bases unmatched: 4. This CDR3 region has 14 residues. The CDR3 loop is CASSLEGADTEAFF. CDR3 coding DNA: TGCGCCAGCAGCTTAGAGGGGGCTGACACTGAAGCTTTCTTT.

The V and J genes are TRBV7-2 and TRBJ2-7, with 7 bases aligning to TRBD2. Germline V gene data show CDR1 as SGHTA and CDR2 as FQGNSA. Trimming took 6 bases from V and 0 from J; bases not matched to a gene: 11. The CDR3 runs to 16 residues. The CDR3 DNA is TGTGCCAGCAGGGCTTTTCACAGCGGGGCCTCCTACGAGCAGTACTTC. Translating it yields CASRAFHSGASYEQYF.

This clone was found a few times. The chain has TRBV9 and TRBJ2-7, with D tentatively TRBD2 (6 bases). The CDR3 has 13 amino acids. With 6 bases removed from V and 9 bases from J, the gap between germline ends came to 19 bases. In germline, CDR1 is SGDLS, CDR2 YYNGEE. Written as DNA, the CDR3 is TGTGCCAGCACCCCTATGATTGGAGGGGCGCAGTACTTC. Protein product: CASTPMIGGAQYF.

About this clone itself: A single base separates this from a much larger clone, so it may be a read error. The rearrangement links TRBV6-4 to TRBJ2-5, with D hard to call. Germline CDR1 and CDR2: MRHNA and SNTAGT. This CDR3 has 13 residues. CDR3 in DNA: TGTGCCAACAGTGAGCGAGCAGAAGAGACCCAGTACTTC. Amino acid sequence: CANSERAEETQYF.

This clone was seen just once. CDR3 sequence reads: CASSFDRGKETQYF. The CDR3 DNA is TGCGCCAGCAGCTTTGACAGGGGGAAAGAGACCCAGTACTTC. The chain links TRBV5-1 to TRBJ2-5, with 9 bases aligning to TRBD1. The V gene's germline CDR1 is SGHRS and CDR2 YFSETQ. This CDR3 region has 14 residues. V trimming: 2 bases; J trimming: 3 bases; junction bases outside the gene matches: 2.

The rearrangement links TRBV4-1 to TRBJ2-3; possibly TRBD2 for D (6 bases). The CDR3 runs 14 residues. CDR1 MGHRA and CDR2 YSYEKL come from the germline V gene. V was clipped by 3 bases and J by 1 base, with 8 bases between them. The CDR3 protein is CASSQASGTDTQYF. In DNA form, the CDR3 reads TGCGCCAGCAGCCAGGCTAGCGGCACAGATACGCAGTATTTT.